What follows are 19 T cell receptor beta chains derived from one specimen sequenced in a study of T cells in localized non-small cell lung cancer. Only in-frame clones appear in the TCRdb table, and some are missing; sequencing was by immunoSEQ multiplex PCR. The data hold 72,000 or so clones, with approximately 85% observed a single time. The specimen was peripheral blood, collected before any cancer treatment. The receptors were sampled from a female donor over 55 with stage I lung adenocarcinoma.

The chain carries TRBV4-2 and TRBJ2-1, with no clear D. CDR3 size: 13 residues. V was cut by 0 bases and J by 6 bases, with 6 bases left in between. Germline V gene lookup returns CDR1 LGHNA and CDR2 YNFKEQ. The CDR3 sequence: CASSQEPGNEQFF. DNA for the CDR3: TGTGCCAGCAGCCAAGAACCGGGCAATGAGCAGTTCTTC.

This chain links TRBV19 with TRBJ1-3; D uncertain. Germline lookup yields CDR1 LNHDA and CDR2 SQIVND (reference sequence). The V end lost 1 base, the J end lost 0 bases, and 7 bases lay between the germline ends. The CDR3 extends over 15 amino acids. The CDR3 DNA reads TGTGCCAGTAGTATAGTTCTGGACTCTGGAAACACCATATATTTT. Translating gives CASSIVLDSGNTIYF.

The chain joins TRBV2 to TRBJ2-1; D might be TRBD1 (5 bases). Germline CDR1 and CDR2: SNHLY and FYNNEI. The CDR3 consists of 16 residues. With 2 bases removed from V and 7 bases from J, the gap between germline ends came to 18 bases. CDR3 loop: CASSERSQATGNEQFF. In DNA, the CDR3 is TGTGCCAGCAGTGAAAGGTCACAGGCAACTGGAAATGAGCAGTTCTTC.

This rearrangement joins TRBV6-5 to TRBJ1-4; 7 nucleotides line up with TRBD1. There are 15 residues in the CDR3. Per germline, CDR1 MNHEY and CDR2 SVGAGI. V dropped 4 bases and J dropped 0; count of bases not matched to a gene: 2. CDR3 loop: CASSSDRATNEKLFF. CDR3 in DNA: TGTGCCAGCAGTTCCGACAGGGCAACTAATGAAAAACTGTTTTTT.

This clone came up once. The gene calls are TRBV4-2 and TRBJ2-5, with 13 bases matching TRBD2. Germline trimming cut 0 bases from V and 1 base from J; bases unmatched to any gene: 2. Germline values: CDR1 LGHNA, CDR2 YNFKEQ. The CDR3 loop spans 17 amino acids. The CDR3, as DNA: TGTGCCAGCAGCCAAGAACGGACTAGCGGGGGCCAAGAGACCCAGTACTTC. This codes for CASSQERTSGGQETQYF.

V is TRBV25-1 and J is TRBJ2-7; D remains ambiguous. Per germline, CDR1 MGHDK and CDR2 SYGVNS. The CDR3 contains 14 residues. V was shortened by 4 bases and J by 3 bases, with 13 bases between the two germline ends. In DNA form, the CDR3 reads TGTGCCAGCAGTGGCGCCCCTGCCCTCTACGAGCAGTACTTC. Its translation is CASSGAPALYEQYF.

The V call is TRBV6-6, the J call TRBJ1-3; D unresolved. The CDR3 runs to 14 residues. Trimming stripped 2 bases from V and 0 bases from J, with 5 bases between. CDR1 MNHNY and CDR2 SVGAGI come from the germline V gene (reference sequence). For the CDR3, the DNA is TGTGCCAGCAGTTACGACTTCTCTGGAAACACCATATATTTT. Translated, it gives CASSYDFSGNTIYF.

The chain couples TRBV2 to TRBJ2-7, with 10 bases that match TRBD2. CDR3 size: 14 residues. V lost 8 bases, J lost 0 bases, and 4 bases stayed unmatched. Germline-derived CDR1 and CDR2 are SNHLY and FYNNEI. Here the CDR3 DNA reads TGTGCCAGCGCCGGGACTAGCGTCTCCTACGAGCAGTACTTC. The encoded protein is CASAGTSVSYEQYF.

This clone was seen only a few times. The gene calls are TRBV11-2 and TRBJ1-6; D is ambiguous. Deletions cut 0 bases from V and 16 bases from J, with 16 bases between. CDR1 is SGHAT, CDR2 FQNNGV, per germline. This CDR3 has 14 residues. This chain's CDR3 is CASSLEAIPRELHF. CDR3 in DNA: TGTGCCAGCAGCTTAGAAGCCATACCACGGGAACTCCACTTT.

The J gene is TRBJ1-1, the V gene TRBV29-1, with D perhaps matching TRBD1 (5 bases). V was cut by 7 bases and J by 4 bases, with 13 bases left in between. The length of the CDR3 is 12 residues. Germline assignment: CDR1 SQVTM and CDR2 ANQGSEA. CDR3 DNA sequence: TGCAGCGGATACTTAAGGGGCACTGAAGCTTTCTTT. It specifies CSGYLRGTEAFF.

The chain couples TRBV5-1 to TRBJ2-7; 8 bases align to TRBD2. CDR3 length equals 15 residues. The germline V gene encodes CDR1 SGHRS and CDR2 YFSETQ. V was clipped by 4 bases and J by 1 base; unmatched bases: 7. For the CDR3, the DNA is TGCGCCAGCAGCCTTCAAAGCGGGAGTTCCTACGAGCAGTACTTC. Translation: CASSLQSGSSYEQYF.

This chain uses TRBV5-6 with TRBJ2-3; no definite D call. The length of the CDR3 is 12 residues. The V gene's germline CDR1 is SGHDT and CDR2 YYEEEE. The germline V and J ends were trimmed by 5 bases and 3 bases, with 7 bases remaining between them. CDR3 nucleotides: TGTGCCAGCAGGATTCAAACAGATACGCAGTATTTT. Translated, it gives CASRIQTDTQYF.

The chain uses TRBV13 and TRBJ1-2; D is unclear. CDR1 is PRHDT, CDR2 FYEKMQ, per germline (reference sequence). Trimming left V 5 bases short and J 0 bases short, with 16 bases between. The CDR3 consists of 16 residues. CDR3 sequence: CASSPFRFLANYGYTF. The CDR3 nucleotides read TGTGCCAGCAGCCCCTTCAGGTTTCTAGCTAACTATGGCTACACCTTC.

The CDR3, as DNA: TGTGCCAGCAGCCAGCTGCAGGGAATTGATGGAAACACCATATATTTT. This encodes CASSQLQGIDGNTIYF. The chain joins TRBV14 to TRBJ1-3, with D perhaps matching TRBD1 (5 bases). Between the trimmed V and J ends, which lost 3 bases and 3 bases, there was a span of 15 bases. Germline V gives CDR1 SGHDN, CDR2 FVKESK. This CDR3 region has 16 residues.

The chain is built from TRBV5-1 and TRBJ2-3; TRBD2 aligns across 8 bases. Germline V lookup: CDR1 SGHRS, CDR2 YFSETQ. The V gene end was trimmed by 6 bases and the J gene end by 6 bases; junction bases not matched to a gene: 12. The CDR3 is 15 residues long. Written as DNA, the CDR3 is TGCGCCAGCAAACACGGGAGGGCCCGATCGGATACGCAGTATTTT. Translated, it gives CASKHGRARSDTQYF.

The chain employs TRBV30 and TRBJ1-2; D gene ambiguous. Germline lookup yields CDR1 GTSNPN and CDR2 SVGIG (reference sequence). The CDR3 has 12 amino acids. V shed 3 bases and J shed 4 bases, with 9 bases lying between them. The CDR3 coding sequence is TGTGCCTGGAGGGAGGGAATCTATGGCTACACCTTC. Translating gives CAWREGIYGYTF.

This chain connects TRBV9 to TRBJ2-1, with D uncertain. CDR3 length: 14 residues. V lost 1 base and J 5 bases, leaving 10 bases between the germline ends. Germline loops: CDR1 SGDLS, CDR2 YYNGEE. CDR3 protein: CASSVRAQNNEQFF. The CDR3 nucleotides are TGTGCCAGCAGCGTACGGGCACAGAACAATGAGCAGTTCTTC.

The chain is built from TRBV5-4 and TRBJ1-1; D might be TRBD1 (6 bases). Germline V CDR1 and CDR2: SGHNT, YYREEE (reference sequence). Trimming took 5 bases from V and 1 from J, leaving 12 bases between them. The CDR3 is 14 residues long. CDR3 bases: TGTGCCAGCAGACCTCAGGACAGGAACACTGAAGCTTTCTTT. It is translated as CASRPQDRNTEAFF.

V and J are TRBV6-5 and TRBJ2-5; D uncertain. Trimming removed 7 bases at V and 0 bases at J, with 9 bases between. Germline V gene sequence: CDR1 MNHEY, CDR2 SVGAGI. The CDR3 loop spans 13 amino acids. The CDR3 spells CASIATYQETQYF. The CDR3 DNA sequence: TGTGCCAGCATAGCTACCTACCAAGAGACCCAGTACTTC.